The text below deals with one T cell receptor (beta chain). No antigen is known for it. Assay used: immunoSEQ multiplex PCR; TCRdb lists only in-frame clones, some missing. The sample includes roughly 21,000 clones, 85% to 90% of them seen just once. The sample originates from a study of PD-L1 blockade in urothelial cancer. V lost 5 bases to trimming and J lost 6 bases, with 14 bases between them. The V gene's germline CDR1 is SEHNR and CDR2 FQNEAQ (reference sequence). This CDR3 spans 14 amino acids. General observations from the study: By 3 weeks, tumor-associated blood clones had expanded more in durable-benefit patients.

The sequencing used PBMCs, collected around atezolizumab (anti-PD-L1) treatment. The receptor's source is a woman aged 55-70 years with urothelial cancer. The V call is TRBV7-9, the J call TRBJ2-1, with D uncertain. In nucleotides, the CDR3 is TGTGCCAGCAGCGTACCAGACACTCCCAATGAGCAGTTCTTC. This codes for CASSVPDTPNEQFF. The full variable domain, completed using reference TRBV7-9 and TRBJ2-1, is DTGVSQNPRHKITKRGQNVTFRCDPISEHNRLYWYRQTLGQGPEFLTYFQNEAQLEKSRLLSDRFSAERPKGSFSTLEIQRTEQGDSAMYLCASSVPDTPNEQFFGPGTRLTVL.